Listed below are T cell receptor beta chains from one sample, sequenced in a study of blood T cell repertoires in COVID-19. This table comes from immunoSEQ multiplex PCR, and its TCRdb copy is limited to in-frame clones, with some not included. The table includes more than 300,000 clones, 88% detected once. Source material: PBMCs or T cells enriched from blood (not recorded which). These receptors all stem from a young woman who had recovered from COVID-19. CDR3s include the opening cysteine and the closing phenylalanine or tryptophan. The D gene is left open where the match is weak. Not every row has a clone size; where given, it reads once, few, many or a size class.

.	TRBV10-3	TRBJ1-2	.	TGTGCCATCAGCGCGACAGTCGGATATGGCTACACCTTC	CAISATVGYGYTF
.	TRBV10-3	TRBJ1-5	.	TGTGCCATCAGTGAGAGTGAGGGGAGGGCTAGCAATCAGCCCCAGCATTTT	CAISESEGRASNQPQHF
.	TRBV6-5	TRBJ1-1	.	TGTGCCAGCAGCGTACAGGGTGAAGCTTTCTTT	CASSVQGEAFF
.	TRBV6-5	TRBJ1-6	.	TGTGCCAGCAGTTACTCGTGGGAGGATAATTCACCCCTCCACTTT	CASSYSWEDNSPLHF
.	TRBV7-8	TRBJ1-2	.	TGTGCCAGCAGTTTAGACCGACAGGTGGGCTATGGCTACACCTTC	CASSLDRQVGYGYTF
.	TRBV3-1/TRBV3-2	TRBJ1-2	once	TGTGCCAGCAGCCGTCAGACTGGCCCCTATGGCTACACCTTC	CASSRQTGPYGYTF
.	TRBV9	TRBJ1-1	.	TGTGCCAGCAGCCCTCCTCCGGGGGGTACTGAAGCTTTCTTT	CASSPPPGGTEAFF
.	TRBV4-1	TRBJ2-7	few	TGCGCCAGCAGCCAAGAAATGGGGGCCGAGCAGTACTTC	CASSQEMGAEQYF
.	TRBV7-2	TRBJ2-7	.	TGTGCCAGCAGCTTAGAGCTGGGCCCCTACGAGCAGTACTTC	CASSLELGPYEQYF
.	TRBV7-9	TRBJ1-2	.	TGTGCCAGCAGCTTAGCGCGGTTACATACCTATGGCTACACCTTC	CASSLARLHTYGYTF
TRBD1	TRBV4-1	TRBJ2-5	.	TGCGCCAGCCGGGACAGGGTAGGTGGAGAGACCCAGTACTTC	CASRDRVGGETQYF
.	TRBV29-1	TRBJ2-2	.	TGCAGCGCTCACCTCGGGGAAACCGGGGAGCTGTTTTTT	CSAHLGETGELFF
.	TRBV13	TRBJ2-7	.	TGTGCCAGCAGCTTCAAGGGGGTTCCCTCCTACGAGCAGTACTTC	CASSFKGVPSYEQYF
.	TRBV5-5	TRBJ2-3	.	TGTGCCAGCACCCCCCACCGGAACAGGGACACAGATACGCAGTATTTT	CASTPHRNRDTDTQYF
.	TRBV19	TRBJ1-2	.	TGTGCCAGTAGTGGGGACATCTACTATGGCTACACCTTC	CASSGDIYYGYTF
.	TRBV12-3/TRBV12-4	TRBJ1-6	few	TGTGCCAGCGGGGCTCAGGAGAATTCACCCCTCCACTTT	CASGAQENSPLHF
TRBD2	TRBV7-2	TRBJ2-1	.	TGTGCCAGCAGGCCGACTAGCGGGGGGACCCTTTACAATGAGCAGTTCTTC	CASRPTSGGTLYNEQFF
.	TRBV21-1	TRBJ1-4	.	TGTGCCAGCAGCCGGCGGCGGAGGTTGGAAGTTTTCACAACTAATGAAAAACTGTTTTTT	CASSRRRRLEVFTTNEKLFF
.	TRBV10-3	TRBJ2-2	.	TGTGCCCTCCGAGGGGGGGATTACACCGGGGAGCTGTTTTTT	CALRGGDYTGELFF
TRBD1	TRBV10-3	TRBJ1-6	once	TGTGCCATCAGTGTAGGGACAGGGACCGATTCACCCCTCCACTTT	CAISVGTGTDSPLHF
.	TRBV11-2	TRBJ2-3	.	TGTGCCAGCAGCCGAGGAGCCGGGACTTACACAGATACGCAGTATTTT	CASSRGAGTYTDTQYF
.	TRBV28	TRBJ1-4	.	TGTGCAAGCGGGGCCTTGGCTGAAAAACTGTTTTTT	CASGALAEKLFF
.	TRBV5-4	TRBJ1-1	.	TGTGCCAGCAGCTTGGGTACCCCGAGGAACACTGAAGCTTTCTTT	CASSLGTPRNTEAFF
TRBD1	TRBV2	TRBJ2-7	.	TGTGCCAGCATTGGGCACAGGGGGGACGAGCAGTACTTC	CASIGHRGDEQYF
.	TRBV27	TRBJ1-2	.	TGTGCCAGCAGTTTTCTAGGGGGTAGGGAGTCTGGCTACACCTTC	CASSFLGGRESGYTF
.	TRBV30	TRBJ1-5	few	TGTGCCTGGAGTGTACGCGGAAAGCAGCCCCAGCATTTT	CAWSVRGKQPQHF
TRBD1	TRBV13	TRBJ1-4	.	TGTGCCAGCAGCTATGGACAGGGTAATGAAAAACTGTTTTTT	CASSYGQGNEKLFF
.	TRBV3-1/TRBV3-2	TRBJ2-7	.	TGTGCCAGCAGCCAAGGCCCGGGGACCTACGAGCAGTACTTC	CASSQGPGTYEQYF
TRBD1	TRBV6-6	TRBJ2-7	.	TGTGCCAGCAGTCCGACCGGGGCGGTGGGACAGGGGGTTACACGCTACGAGCAGTACTTC	CASSPTGAVGQGVTRYEQYF
TRBD1	TRBV7-2	TRBJ1-6	few	TGTGCCAGCAGAGGAAGGACAGGGGTAACGGTTTGGTCACCCCTCCACTTT	CASRGRTGVTVWSPLHF
TRBD1	TRBV19	TRBJ1-6	once	TGTGCCAGTAGTATTGGTCCGAGGGGACAGCCCACCGGCTCCTATAATTCACCCCTCCACTTT	CASSIGPRGQPTGSYNSPLHF
TRBD1	TRBV27	TRBJ1-6	.	TGTGCCAGCAGGACAGGGTGGTTAGATTCACCCCTCCACTTT	CASRTGWLDSPLHF
TRBD1	TRBV3-1/TRBV3-2	TRBJ1-2	.	TGTGCCAGCAGCCCCGGGACAGGGGTGTATGGCTACACCTTC	CASSPGTGVYGYTF
.	TRBV28	TRBJ1-1	.	TGTGCCAGCAGTGCGGACACTGAAGCTTTCTTT	CASSADTEAFF
.	TRBV6-5	TRBJ2-5	.	TGTGCCAGCAGTTACTCGTCCAGCCAAGAGACCCAGTACTTC	CASSYSSSQETQYF
.	TRBV3-1/TRBV3-2	TRBJ1-2	once	TGTGCCAGCAGCCAAGCTCGGACGGTCTCGGGAGGCTACACCTTC	CASSQARTVSGGYTF
TRBD1	TRBV9	TRBJ1-1	.	TGTGCCAGCAGCCCAGGGACAGGGGCTGAAGCTTTCTTT	CASSPGTGAEAFF
TRBD1	TRBV28	TRBJ1-5	.	TGTGCCAGCAGTGGGACAGGGGGAGGACAGCCCCAGCATTTT	CASSGTGGGQPQHF
.	TRBV5-4	TRBJ2-7	.	TGTGCCAGCAGCCCCGGATGGGGAAACAGGGACGAGCAGTACTTC	CASSPGWGNRDEQYF
.	TRBV6-2/TRBV6-3	TRBJ1-1	once	TGTGCCAGCAGTGGACGACTTCGGGGGGGAAACACTGAAGCTTTCTTT	CASSGRLRGGNTEAFF
.	TRBV27	TRBJ1-5	once	TGTGCCAGCAGTGCCGGCTGGGAGAATCAGCCCCAGCATTTT	CASSAGWENQPQHF
TRBD1	TRBV12-5	TRBJ1-1	.	TGTGCTAGTGGTTTGGTACTGCGGACAGGGCTTGGTATGAACACTGAAGCTTTCTTT	CASGLVLRTGLGMNTEAFF
TRBD1	TRBV27	TRBJ2-3	.	TGTGCCAGCAGTTCCGAAGACAGGGGTCAGGCGGATACGCAGTATTTT	CASSSEDRGQADTQYF
TRBD1	TRBV6-5	TRBJ1-1	.	TGTGCCAGCAGCCACTCCGGGACAGGGGCCACTGAAGCTTTCTTT	CASSHSGTGATEAFF
TRBD1	TRBV7-9	TRBJ2-1	.	TGTGCCAGCAGCTTAGGTGGACAGGGGGCCTACAATGAGCAGTTCTTC	CASSLGGQGAYNEQFF
.	TRBV10-2	TRBJ1-6	.	TGCGCCAGCACCCTACAGGGAATTGGATCGAATTCACCCCTCCACTTT	CASTLQGIGSNSPLHF
.	TRBV7-2	TRBJ2-1	.	TGTGCCAGCAGCTTCTACAGGGAGGGCAATGAGCAGTTCTTC	CASSFYREGNEQFF
.	TRBV7-9	TRBJ1-1	.	TGTGCCAGCAGTGGTAAGGGAGAGACTGAAGCTTTCTTT	CASSGKGETEAFF
TRBD2	TRBV11-2	TRBJ2-5	.	TGTGCCAGCAGCTTTCCTAGCGGGGGTCCAGAGACCCAGTACTTC	CASSFPSGGPETQYF
.	TRBV4-3	TRBJ2-5	.	TGCGCCAGCAGCCAAGTTACCGGGGAGGCTTCGACCCAAGAGACCCAGTACTTC	CASSQVTGEASTQETQYF
.	TRBV30	TRBJ1-4	.	TGTGCCTGTCTATCAGGGCCAGATAATGAAAAACTGTTTTTT	CACLSGPDNEKLFF
TRBD1	TRBV7-2	TRBJ2-7	.	TGTGCCAGCAGCTTAGTGGGACAGAGCTCCTACGAGCAGTACTTC	CASSLVGQSSYEQYF
.	TRBV5-1	TRBJ2-6	.	TGCGCCAGCAGCTTGGGGGCAGGATGGCACGTCCTGACTTTC	CASSLGAGWHVLTF
.	TRBV3-1/TRBV3-2	TRBJ1-3	once	TGTGCCAGCAGCCACACGCGAGATGGAAACACCATATATTTT	CASSHTRDGNTIYF
TRBD2	TRBV5-4	TRBJ2-5	.	TGTGCCAGCAGCTCTGGACTAGCGGGGGGGATAGAGACCCAGTACTTC	CASSSGLAGGIETQYF
.	TRBV7-7	TRBJ1-1	.	TGTGCTAGCAGCCAACTACAGGGAGATGGAACTGAAGCTTTCTTT	CASSQLQGDGTEAFF
TRBD1	TRBV14	TRBJ1-2	.	TGTGCCAGCAGCCTTACAGGGGCCTACACCTTC	CASSLTGAYTF